This T cell receptor (beta chain) was found in a study of OX40 agonist ivuxolimab in advanced cancers. Study summary: Three patients responded partially, comprising one with hepatocellular carcinoma and two with cutaneous melanoma.

The repertoire was sequenced with immunoSEQ multiplex PCR; TCRdb's copy has only in-frame clones and lacks some. The table shows 15,000 to 20,000 clones, with 75% to 90% occurring only once. The germline V gene has CDR1 MGHRA and CDR2 YSYEKL. CDR3 length: 13 amino acids. Germline trimming cut 6 bases from V and 10 bases from J; bases unmatched to any gene: 8. The source material was CD4+ or CD8+ T cells sorted from blood, sampled in a trial of the OX40 agonist ivuxolimab. This chain uses TRBV4-1 with TRBJ2-1; 8 positions match TRBD2. The receptor was isolated from an adult with an advanced solid tumor such as melanoma, head and neck, liver or kidney cancer. The CDR3 DNA follows: TGCGCCAGCAGTTTTCCGGGAGGGGACGAGCAGTTCTTC. Its protein is CASSFPGGDEQFF.